The rows below give T cell receptor beta chains drawn from one sample of a study of cytomegalovirus exposure and HLA in healthy donors. The method was immunoSEQ multiplex PCR; TCRdb's version includes in-frame clones alone and lacks a portion of them. Of about 63,000 clones listed, roughly nine tenths are singletons. Sequenced material: PBMCs. The receptor source for this set is a woman between 18 and 29 years old in good health and CMV-seronegative. CDR3s include the opening cysteine and the closing phenylalanine or tryptophan. Fields, in order: V gene, clone size, J gene, D gene, CDR3 length, CDR3 DNA, CDR3 protein. A D gene is named only where the DNA matches it firmly. Part of the rows lack a size; the others show once, few, many or a class for expanded clones.

v_gene: TRBV19
abundance: NA
j_gene: TRBJ2-5
d_gene: NA
len: 15
CDR3nt: TGTGCCAGTTCCCAATTCCGACAGGCGCAAGAGACCCAGTACTTC
CDR3aa: CASSQFRQAQETQYF

v_gene: TRBV27
abundance: NA
j_gene: TRBJ2-1
d_gene: TRBD2
len: 16
CDR3nt: TGTGCCAGCAGGTGGACTAGCGGGGGTCTAGGGAATGAGCAGTTCTTC
CDR3aa: CASRWTSGGLGNEQFF

v_gene: TRBV2
abundance: NA
j_gene: TRBJ1-5
d_gene: NA
len: 19
CDR3nt: TGTGCCAGCAGTGAACCCCTTTTTAGGATGGGACAAGGCAATCAGCCCCAGCATTTT
CDR3aa: CASSEPLFRMGQGNQPQHF

v_gene: TRBV19
abundance: NA
j_gene: TRBJ2-7
d_gene: NA
len: 12
CDR3nt: TGTGCCAGTAGTCCAGACAGCTACGAGCAGTACTTC
CDR3aa: CASSPDSYEQYF

v_gene: TRBV6-6
abundance: NA
j_gene: TRBJ1-2
d_gene: NA
len: 14
CDR3nt: TGTGCCAGCGGCCGGGGGGCCCTAAACTATGGCTACACCTTC
CDR3aa: CASGRGALNYGYTF

v_gene: TRBV28
abundance: NA
j_gene: TRBJ2-1
d_gene: TRBD2
len: 15
CDR3nt: TGTGCCAGCAGTACACTAGCGGGGGGAAGGAATGAGCAGTTCTTC
CDR3aa: CASSTLAGGRNEQFF

v_gene: TRBV19
abundance: NA
j_gene: TRBJ1-2
d_gene: TRBD1
len: 16
CDR3nt: TGTGCCAGTAGTATCGGGACAGGGACGTCTAACTATGGCTACACCTTC
CDR3aa: CASSIGTGTSNYGYTF

v_gene: TRBV7-2
abundance: NA
j_gene: TRBJ1-5
d_gene: NA
len: 15
CDR3nt: TGTGCCAGCAGCCGAGATGGGCAGGGCAATCAGCCCCAGCATTTT
CDR3aa: CASSRDGQGNQPQHF

v_gene: TRBV6-6
abundance: NA
j_gene: TRBJ2-5
d_gene: NA
len: 15
CDR3nt: TGTGCCAGCAGTTATCAGGGGGGCGTGAGGGAGACCCAGTACTTC
CDR3aa: CASSYQGGVRETQYF

v_gene: TRBV19
abundance: NA
j_gene: TRBJ2-7
d_gene: NA
len: 13
CDR3nt: TGTGCCAGTAGTCCGACAGGGAGGTACGAGCAGTACTTC
CDR3aa: CASSPTGRYEQYF

v_gene: TRBV11-2
abundance: NA
j_gene: TRBJ2-7
d_gene: NA
len: 14
CDR3nt: TGTGCCAGCAGTTTCCCTCACCCGGGAAACGAGCAGTACTTC
CDR3aa: CASSFPHPGNEQYF

v_gene: TRBV11-2
abundance: NA
j_gene: TRBJ1-2
d_gene: NA
len: 17
CDR3nt: TGTGCCAGCAGCCACCTCGTGGGGAGGAGAGCTAACTATGGCTACACCTTC
CDR3aa: CASSHLVGRRANYGYTF

v_gene: TRBV19
abundance: once
j_gene: TRBJ1-2
d_gene: NA
len: 18
CDR3nt: TGTGCCAGTAGTAAGAGCCAGGGGTTCGTCCTCGAAAACTATGGCTACACCTTC
CDR3aa: CASSKSQGFVLENYGYTF

v_gene: TRBV19
abundance: NA
j_gene: TRBJ1-1
d_gene: TRBD1
len: 14
CDR3nt: TGTGCCAGTAGTCTACAGGGGGCCCACACTGAAGCTTTCTTT
CDR3aa: CASSLQGAHTEAFF

v_gene: TRBV5-1
abundance: NA
j_gene: TRBJ2-3
d_gene: NA
len: 13
CDR3nt: TGCGCCAGCAGGACAGGAGGCACAGATACGCAGTATTTT
CDR3aa: CASRTGGTDTQYF

v_gene: TRBV19
abundance: NA
j_gene: TRBJ1-5
d_gene: TRBD1
len: 17
CDR3nt: TGTGCCAGTAGTATAGATCTGGGACAGGGGGCTATTCAGCCCCAGCATTTT
CDR3aa: CASSIDLGQGAIQPQHF

v_gene: TRBV7-6
abundance: NA
j_gene: TRBJ2-2
d_gene: TRBD1
len: 16
CDR3nt: TGTGCCAGCAGCTTAGGACAGGGGGGTTACACCGGGGAGCTGTTTTTT
CDR3aa: CASSLGQGGYTGELFF

v_gene: TRBV28
abundance: NA
j_gene: TRBJ1-5
d_gene: TRBD1
len: 17
CDR3nt: TGTGCCAGCAGTTTACCGTGGGCAGGGGGCCAAGGGAGGGCCCAGCATTTT
CDR3aa: CASSLPWAGGQGRAQHF

v_gene: TRBV28
abundance: NA
j_gene: TRBJ2-7
d_gene: TRBD1
len: 15
CDR3nt: TGTGCCAGCAGTTCCCCCGGGACAGCCGACTACGAGCAGTACTTC
CDR3aa: CASSSPGTADYEQYF

v_gene: TRBV7-9
abundance: NA
j_gene: TRBJ2-7
d_gene: NA
len: 14
CDR3nt: TGTGCCAGCAGCTTAGGGGGCACCCCCTACGAGCAGTACTTC
CDR3aa: CASSLGGTPYEQYF

v_gene: TRBV28
abundance: NA
j_gene: TRBJ1-5
d_gene: TRBD1
len: 16
CDR3nt: TGTGCCAGCAGCTCGGGGACAGATTATAGCAATCAGCCCCAGCATTTT
CDR3aa: CASSSGTDYSNQPQHF

v_gene: TRBV4-2
abundance: NA
j_gene: TRBJ1-2
d_gene: NA
len: 15
CDR3nt: TGTGCCAGCAGCCCCACTAGTAACCCAGGCTATGGCTACACCTTC
CDR3aa: CASSPTSNPGYGYTF

v_gene: TRBV19
abundance: NA
j_gene: TRBJ2-7
d_gene: TRBD1
len: 14
CDR3nt: TGTGCCAGTAGTATCGGACAGGGGGCCTACGAGCAGTACTTC
CDR3aa: CASSIGQGAYEQYF

v_gene: TRBV20-1
abundance: NA
j_gene: TRBJ2-1
d_gene: NA
len: 10
CDR3nt: TGCAGTGCTAGGGGCCCCCCGCAGTTCTTC
CDR3aa: CSARGPPQFF

v_gene: TRBV5-4
abundance: NA
j_gene: TRBJ1-2
d_gene: NA
len: 12
CDR3nt: TGTGCCAGCAGCATAGACAGCTATGGCTACACCTTC
CDR3aa: CASSIDSYGYTF

v_gene: TRBV5-4
abundance: NA
j_gene: TRBJ2-5
d_gene: TRBD2
len: 16
CDR3nt: TGTGCCAGCACCCCGACTAGCGGGGGGGTGGTTGAGACCCAGTACTTC
CDR3aa: CASTPTSGGVVETQYF

v_gene: TRBV28
abundance: NA
j_gene: TRBJ1-1
d_gene: NA
len: 14
CDR3nt: TGTGCCAGCAGTCCCGGAGACAGGAACACTGAAGCTTTCTTT
CDR3aa: CASSPGDRNTEAFF

v_gene: TRBV4-1
abundance: NA
j_gene: TRBJ1-1
d_gene: NA
len: 17
CDR3nt: TGCGCCAGCAGCCAAGGTACTATGGGGGGTATGAACACTGAAGCTTTCTTT
CDR3aa: CASSQGTMGGMNTEAFF

v_gene: TRBV2
abundance: NA
j_gene: TRBJ1-2
d_gene: NA
len: 14
CDR3nt: TGTGCCAGCAGTGCATTTGAAGCCACCTTAGTTGGCACCTTC
CDR3aa: CASSAFEATLVGTF

v_gene: TRBV19
abundance: NA
j_gene: TRBJ2-1
d_gene: NA
len: 16
CDR3nt: TGTGCCAGTAGTCTTTCGACAGCCTTGGGCTACAATGAGCAGTTCTTC
CDR3aa: CASSLSTALGYNEQFF

v_gene: TRBV18
abundance: NA
j_gene: TRBJ1-1
d_gene: TRBD1
len: 17
CDR3nt: TGTGCCAGCTCACCCGTGACAGGGGGCGGGGGGAACACTGAAGCTTTCTTT
CDR3aa: CASSPVTGGGGNTEAFF

v_gene: TRBV6-5
abundance: NA
j_gene: TRBJ1-5
d_gene: TRBD1
len: 15
CDR3nt: TGTGCCAGCAGTTCGCTGACAGGGGGCAATCAGCCCCAGCATTTT
CDR3aa: CASSSLTGGNQPQHF

v_gene: TRBV4-1
abundance: once
j_gene: TRBJ2-7
d_gene: NA
len: 14
CDR3nt: TGCGCCAGCAGCCAACGACTAGGGGTATACGAGCAGTACTTC
CDR3aa: CASSQRLGVYEQYF

v_gene: TRBV30
abundance: once
j_gene: TRBJ1-1
d_gene: NA
len: 11
CDR3nt: TGTGCCTGGAGTCGGGGCACTGAAGCTTTCTTT
CDR3aa: CAWSRGTEAFF

v_gene: TRBV18
abundance: once
j_gene: TRBJ1-4
d_gene: NA
len: 15
CDR3nt: TGTGCCAGCTCACCCTTTGACAGCGTTAATGAAAAACTGTTTTTT
CDR3aa: CASSPFDSVNEKLFF

v_gene: TRBV7-6
abundance: NA
j_gene: TRBJ2-5
d_gene: NA
len: 14
CDR3nt: TGTGCCAGCAGCTTAGCTAGCGGCCAAGAGACCCAGTACTTC
CDR3aa: CASSLASGQETQYF

v_gene: TRBV19
abundance: NA
j_gene: TRBJ1-5
d_gene: TRBD1
len: 16
CDR3nt: TGTGCCAGTAGTATAGCAGGGGGGTATAGCAATCAGCCCCAGCATTTT
CDR3aa: CASSIAGGYSNQPQHF

v_gene: TRBV4-1
abundance: NA
j_gene: TRBJ1-5
d_gene: NA
len: 16
CDR3nt: TGCGCCAGCAGCCAAGGACACGGGGAATTCAATCAGCCCCAGCATTTT
CDR3aa: CASSQGHGEFNQPQHF

v_gene: TRBV7-8
abundance: NA
j_gene: TRBJ2-3
d_gene: TRBD2
len: 16
CDR3nt: TGTGCCAGCAGCTTAGTAGGGCGGGGGGCCACAGATACGCAGTATTTT
CDR3aa: CASSLVGRGATDTQYF

v_gene: TRBV19
abundance: NA
j_gene: TRBJ2-1
d_gene: TRBD1
len: 13
CDR3nt: TGTGCCAGTATTGGGACAGGGCACAATGAGCAGTTCTTC
CDR3aa: CASIGTGHNEQFF

v_gene: TRBV4-2
abundance: few
j_gene: TRBJ2-7
d_gene: NA
len: 17
CDR3nt: TGTGCCAGCAGCCGGGAAGAGTCCAGGGGGGCGAACTACGAGCAGTACTTC
CDR3aa: CASSREESRGANYEQYF

v_gene: TRBV5-5
abundance: NA
j_gene: TRBJ2-7
d_gene: TRBD2
len: 15
CDR3nt: TGTGCCAGCAGCTTGGAACTTCAGCGGGGGTACGAGCAGTACTTC
CDR3aa: CASSLELQRGYEQYF

v_gene: TRBV15
abundance: NA
j_gene: TRBJ2-5
d_gene: NA
len: 16
CDR3nt: TGTGCCACCAGCAGAGATCTAGGCAGCCGGCAAGAGACCCAGTACTTC
CDR3aa: CATSRDLGSRQETQYF

v_gene: TRBV20-1
abundance: NA
j_gene: TRBJ1-2
d_gene: NA
len: 11
CDR3nt: TGCAGTGCTAGTGTGACTGGGGGCTACACCTTC
CDR3aa: CSASVTGGYTF

v_gene: TRBV6-4
abundance: NA
j_gene: TRBJ2-1
d_gene: NA
len: 16
CDR3nt: TGTGCCAGCAGTGACACTTTATATTCGTCATACAATGAGCAGTTCTTC
CDR3aa: CASSDTLYSSYNEQFF

v_gene: TRBV2
abundance: NA
j_gene: TRBJ1-2
d_gene: NA
len: 18
CDR3nt: TGTGCCAGCAGTGAAGGGCTGGGGGGGCCCGGGCGGTACTATGGCTACACCTTC
CDR3aa: CASSEGLGGPGRYYGYTF